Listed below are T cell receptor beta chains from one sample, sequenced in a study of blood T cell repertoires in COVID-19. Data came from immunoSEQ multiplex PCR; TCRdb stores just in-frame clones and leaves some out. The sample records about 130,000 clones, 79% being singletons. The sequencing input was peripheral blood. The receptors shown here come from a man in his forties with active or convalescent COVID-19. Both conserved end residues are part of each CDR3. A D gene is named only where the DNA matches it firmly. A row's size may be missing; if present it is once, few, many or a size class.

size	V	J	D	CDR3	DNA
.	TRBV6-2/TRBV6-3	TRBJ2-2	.	CASSYRLWGELFF	TGTGCCAGCAGTTATCGACTCTGGGGGGAGCTGTTTTTT
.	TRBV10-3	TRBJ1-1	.	CAISFTGGKMNTEAFF	TGTGCCATCAGTTTTACGGGTGGAAAGATGAACACTGAAGCTTTCTTT
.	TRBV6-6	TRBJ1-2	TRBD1	CASSDDRGGGYTF	TGTGCCAGCAGTGACGACAGGGGTGGAGGCTACACCTTC
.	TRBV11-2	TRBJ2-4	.	CASSLERTVQYF	TGTGCCAGCAGCTTAGAAAGGACAGTTCAGTACTTC
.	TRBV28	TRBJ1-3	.	CASSRQGVSGNTIYF	TGTGCCAGCAGTCGGCAGGGCGTATCCGGAAACACCATATATTTT
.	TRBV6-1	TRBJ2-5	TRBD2	CASSDGLAGVSYF	TGTGCCAGCAGTGACGGACTAGCGGGGGTGTCTTACTTC
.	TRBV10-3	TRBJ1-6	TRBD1	CAISESGQGGSPLHF	TGTGCCATCAGTGAGTCTGGACAGGGAGGATCACCCCTCCACTTT
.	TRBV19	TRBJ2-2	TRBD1	CASSIGQGRGTGELFF	TGTGCCAGTAGTATAGGACAGGGAAGAGGAACCGGGGAGCTGTTTTTT
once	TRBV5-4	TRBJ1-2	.	CASSLITETYYGYTF	TGTGCCAGCAGCTTGATCACAGAAACGTACTATGGCTACACCTTC
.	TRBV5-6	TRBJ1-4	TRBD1	CASSFLRDRVNEGKLFF	TGTGCCAGCAGCTTCCTCCGGGACAGGGTGAATGAGGGAAAACTGTTTTTT
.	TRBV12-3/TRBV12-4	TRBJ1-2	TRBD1	CASSRTGAGYTF	TGTGCCAGCAGCCGGACAGGGGCTGGCTACACCTTC
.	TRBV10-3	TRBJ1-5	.	CAISAEGGNQPQHF	TGTGCCATCAGCGCCGAAGGGGGCAATCAGCCCCAGCATTTT
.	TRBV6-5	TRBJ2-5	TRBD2	CASSRGLADKTQYF	TGTGCCAGCAGTAGGGGACTAGCGGATAAGACCCAGTACTTC
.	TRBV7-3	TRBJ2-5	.	CASSLSTQETQYF	TGTGCCAGCAGCTTATCCACTCAAGAGACCCAGTACTTC
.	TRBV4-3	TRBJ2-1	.	CASSRGTENFNEQFF	TGCGCCAGCAGCCGCGGGACGGAAAACTTCAATGAGCAGTTCTTC
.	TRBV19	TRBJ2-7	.	CASSILPLAAALEQYF	TGTGCCAGTAGTATCCTCCCTCTCGCGGCAGCCCTCGAGCAGTACTTC
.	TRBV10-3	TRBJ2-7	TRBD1	CAIRDRDRGHEQYF	TGTGCCATCAGAGACCGGGACAGGGGCCACGAGCAGTACTTC
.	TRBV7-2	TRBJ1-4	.	CASSRGAGANEKLFF	TGTGCCAGCAGCCGGGGGGCAGGGGCCAATGAAAAACTGTTTTTT
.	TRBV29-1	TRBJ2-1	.	CSVSLDRPLGNEQFF	TGCAGCGTCTCCCTTGACAGGCCCCTCGGCAATGAGCAGTTCTTC
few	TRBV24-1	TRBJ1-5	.	CATSEGGLGNQPQHF	TGTGCCACCAGTGAGGGCGGACTTGGGAATCAGCCCCAGCATTTT
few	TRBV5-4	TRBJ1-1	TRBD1	CASSHTGVTEAFF	TGTGCCAGCAGCCATACAGGGGTAACTGAAGCTTTCTTT
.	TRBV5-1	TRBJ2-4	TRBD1	CASSLGQAGDIQYF	TGCGCCAGCAGCCTGGGACAGGCCGGAGACATTCAGTACTTC
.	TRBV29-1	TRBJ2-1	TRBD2	CSVVRGLGYNEQFF	TGCAGCGTTGTAAGGGGACTAGGCTACAATGAGCAGTTCTTC
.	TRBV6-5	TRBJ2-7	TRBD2	CASRGIAGGYEQYF	TGTGCCAGCAGGGGGATAGCGGGAGGCTACGAGCAGTACTTC
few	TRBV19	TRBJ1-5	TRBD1	CASSIQGQNQPQHF	TGTGCCAGTAGTATACAGGGACAGAATCAGCCCCAGCATTTT
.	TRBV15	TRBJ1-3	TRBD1	CATSSYRGSGNTIYF	TGTGCCACCAGCAGCTACAGGGGTTCGGGAAACACCATATATTTT
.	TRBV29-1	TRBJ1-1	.	CSVEAGRVDTEAFF	TGCAGCGTTGAAGCGGGGAGGGTGGACACTGAAGCTTTCTTT
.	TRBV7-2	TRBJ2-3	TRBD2	CASSLDVSGITDTQYF	TGTGCCAGCAGCTTGGATGTGAGCGGGATCACAGATACGCAGTATTTT
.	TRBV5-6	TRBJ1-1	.	CASIFSGRVNTEAFF	TGTGCCAGCATTTTCTCCGGGCGGGTGAACACTGAAGCTTTCTTT
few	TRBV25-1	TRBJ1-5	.	CASSEQTDNQPQHF	TGTGCCAGCAGTGAACAGACAGACAATCAGCCCCAGCATTTT